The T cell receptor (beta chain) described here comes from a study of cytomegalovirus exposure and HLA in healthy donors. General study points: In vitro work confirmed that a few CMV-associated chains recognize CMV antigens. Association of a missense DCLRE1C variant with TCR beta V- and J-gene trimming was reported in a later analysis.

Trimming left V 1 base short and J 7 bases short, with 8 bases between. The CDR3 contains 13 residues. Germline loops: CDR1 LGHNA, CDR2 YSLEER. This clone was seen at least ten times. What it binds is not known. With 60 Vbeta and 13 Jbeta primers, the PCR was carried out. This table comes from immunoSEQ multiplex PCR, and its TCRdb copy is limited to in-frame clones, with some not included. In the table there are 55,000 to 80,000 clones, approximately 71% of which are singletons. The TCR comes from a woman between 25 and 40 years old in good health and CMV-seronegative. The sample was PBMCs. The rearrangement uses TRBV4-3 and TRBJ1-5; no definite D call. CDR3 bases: TGCGCCAGCAGCCAAGCCCCGGGGCAGCCCCAGCATTTT. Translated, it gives CASSQAPGQPQHF.